This TCR beta chain was sequenced during a study of beta chain features in type 1 diabetes. Study-wide results and limits: When VDJ junctions were examined, type 1 diabetes patients showed fewer insertions and more deletions. In all four CD4+ subsets, TCRB CDR3 length was significantly, moderately reduced in type 1 diabetes.

CDR1 is MNHEY, CDR2 SVGAGI, per germline. This CDR3 spans 15 amino acids. The V end lost 5 bases, the J end lost 0 bases, and 13 bases lay between the germline ends. Expressed TCRB transcripts were sequenced after all isolated RNA was converted to cDNA. Using immunoSEQ multiplex PCR, the repertoire was profiled, and TCRdb retains in-frame clones only, with some absent. Here the sample spans around 250,000 clones, roughly 22% being singletons. To note about this clone: The target antigen is unknown.

The receptor was isolated from a woman in her forties with type 1 diabetes. Sequenced: naive CD4+ T cells from blood. The rearrangement links TRBV6-5 to TRBJ1-1, with D possibly being TRBD1 (6 bases). The CDR3 sequence is CASSPPAGVNTEAFF. The CDR3 DNA reads TGTGCCAGCAGTCCCCCGGCAGGGGTGAACACTGAAGCTTTCTTT.